The rows below give T cell receptor beta chains drawn from one sample of a study of kidney transplant recipient with SARS-CoV-2 infection. TCRdb reprocessed the reads via MiXCR and lists one record per CDR3 protein. The data hold fewer than 250,000 distinct CDR3 sequences, with around 28% observed a single time. The specimen comprised a blood sample, sampled at baseline and between days 110 and 120 from a kidney transplant recipient. The receptors come from a male patient in his thirties who had COVID-19 and was a kidney transplant recipient. The graft donor may be the source of some T cells. Both conserved end residues are part of each CDR3. D genes are given only for firm matches. Size tells how often a clone was seen (once, few, many) or the class of an expanded clone, and some rows leave it out.

clone_size	v_call	j_call	d_call	cdr3_aa	cdr3_nt
many	TRBV12-3/TRBV12-4	TRBJ1-1	-	CASRTDSRNTEAFF	TGTGCCAGCAGGACAGACTCCCGGAACACTGAAGCTTTCTTT
few	TRBV4-1	TRBJ2-2	-	CASSPGENTGELFF	TGCGCCAGCAGCCCAGGCGAGAACACCGGGGAGCTGTTTTTT
many	TRBV30	TRBJ1-5	-	CAWSRGDGQPQHF	TGTGCCTGGAGTCGGGGGGATGGTCAGCCCCAGCATTTT
few	TRBV8-2	TRBJ1-2	-	CGSLVFDSRKTYGYTF	TGTGGCAGTCTCGTTTTTGATAGCCGAAAGACCTATGGCTACACCTTC
-	TRBV29-1	TRBJ2-3	TRBD1	CSVAPGGDTQYF	TGCAGCGTTGCCCCAGGGGGAGATACGCAGTATTTT
many	TRBV5-1	TRBJ2-2	TRBD1	CASSLQGARTGELFF	TGCGCCAGCAGCTTACAGGGGGCGAGGACCGGGGAGCTGTTTTTT
many	TRBV6-5	TRBJ2-7	-	CASTSPSGEGFYEQYF	TGTGCCAGCACCTCCCCCTCAGGGGAGGGCTTTTACGAGCAGTACTTC
many	TRBV16	TRBJ1-2	-	CASSTVEVVRKTYGYTF	TGTGCCAGCAGCACTGTTGAGGTCGTTAGAAAGACCTATGGCTACACCTTC
many	TRBV7-9	TRBJ2-3	-	CASSFPSGDTQYF	TGTGCCAGCAGCTTCCCCTCGGGAGATACGCAGTATTTT
many	TRBV6-5	TRBJ1-6	-	CASSASRVRYNSPLHF	TGTGCCAGCAGCGCTTCGAGGGTTCGATATAATTCACCCCTCCACTTT
-	TRBV9	TRBJ2-1	-	CASSEETSYNEQFF	TGTGCCAGCAGCGAGGAGACTTCCTACAATGAGCAGTTCTTC
-	TRBV5-5	TRBJ2-3	TRBD1	CASSLSRGRGDTQYF	TGTGCCAGCAGCTTATCCAGGGGGCGAGGAGATACGCAGTATTTT
many	TRBV24-1	TRBJ2-2	-	CATRNTGTHNTGELFF	TGTGCCACCAGGAATACCGGGACTCACAACACCGGGGAGCTGTTTTTT
few	TRBV5-6	TRBJ1-2	-	CASSYTTTASGGYTF	TGTGCCAGCAGCTACACAACGACAGCGAGTGGTGGCTACACCTTC
many	TRBV11-2	TRBJ1-6	-	CASSLMEVVGSPLHF	TGTGCCAGCAGCTTAATGGAGGTAGTAGGCTCACCCCTCCACTTT
-	TRBV20-1	TRBJ2-1	-	CSARDQIGSGNEQFF	TGCAGTGCTAGAGATCAAATAGGCTCGGGCAATGAGCAGTTCTTC
many	TRBV20-1	TRBJ1-2	-	CSAESGRDYGYTF	TGCAGTGCGGAATCTGGACGAGACTATGGCTACACCTTC
-	TRBV19	TRBJ2-1	-	CASTLGTPEANEQFF	TGTGCCAGTACCCTCGGGACTCCCGAGGCGAATGAGCAGTTCTTC
many	TRBV20-1	TRBJ2-1	TRBD2	CSCSGNEQFF	TGCAGTTGTAGCGGGAATGAGCAGTTCTTC
many	TRBV6-6	TRBJ2-1	-	CASRAPRRDSYNEQFF	TGTGCCAGCAGAGCGCCCCGCAGGGATTCCTACAATGAGCAGTTCTTC
many	TRBV4-2	TRBJ1-5	-	CASSQPGPGYSNQPQHF	TGTGCCAGCAGCCAGCCAGGCCCAGGGTATAGCAATCAGCCCCAGCATTTT
many	TRBV3-1	TRBJ1-1	-	CASSRGSPISIRTEAFF	TGTGCCAGCAGCCGAGGAAGTCCCATTTCAATTCGCACTGAAGCTTTCTTT
many	TRBV6-2/TRBV6-3	TRBJ2-2	-	CASTEGEEHTGELFF	TGTGCCAGCACCGAGGGGGAGGAGCACACCGGGGAGCTGTTTTTT
many	TRBV6-1	TRBJ1-6	-	CASSEDGGVSYNSPLHF	TGTGCCAGCAGTGAAGATGGGGGGGTCTCCTATAATTCACCCCTCCACTTT
many	TRBV7-2	TRBJ1-5	-	CASSHLRDQPQHF	TGTGCCAGCAGCCACTTGAGAGATCAGCCCCAGCATTTT
many	TRBV12-3/TRBV12-4	TRBJ1-2	-	CASSVIDSFRKTYGYTF	TGTGCCAGCAGTGTTATCGACAGCTTCCGAAAGACCTATGGCTACACCTTC
many	TRBV6-5	TRBJ2-7	-	CASSYGQGLYEQYF	TGTGCCAGCAGTTACGGGCAGGGGCTTTACGAGCAGTACTTC
many	TRBV5-4	TRBJ1-2	-	CASHCYVPGKTYGYTF	TGTGCCAGCCACTGCTACGTACCAGGAAAGACCTATGGCTACACCTTC
many	TRBV8-2	TRBJ2-6	-	CGNPLRITQSRANVLTF	TGTGGCAACCCGTTAAGGATAACACAAAGTCGGGCCAACGTCCTGACTTTC
many	TRBV24-1	TRBJ2-7	TRBD2	CATSDGGGSREQYF	TGTGCCACCAGTGATGGGGGGGGTTCTCGCGAGCAGTACTTC
many	TRBV7-6	TRBJ1-2	-	CASSADLESRKTYGYTF	TGTGCCAGCAGCGCCGACCTTGAATCTCGAAAGACCTATGGCTACACCTTC